This is a list of T cell receptor beta chains from one sample in a study of T cell responses to AZD1222 COVID-19 vaccine. Using immunoSEQ multiplex PCR, the repertoire was profiled, and TCRdb retains in-frame clones only, with some absent. The data contain roughly 98,000 clones, approximately 91% of them seen just once; the ten biggest clones take up around a sixth. Sample: peripheral blood, taken 28 days after the second AZD1222 dose. Every receptor here comes from an adult who received the AZD1222 COVID-19 vaccine. The CDR3 runs from the conserved cysteine through the conserved F or W. Fields, in order: clone size, CDR3 length, J gene, V gene, D gene, CDR3 protein, CDR3 DNA. D genes are given only for firm matches. The size field is filled for only some rows; it gives once, few, many or a size class.

>NA|13|TRBJ2-1|TRBV7-2|NA
CASSSKADNEQFF
TGTGCCAGCAGCTCAAAGGCAGACAATGAGCAGTTCTTC
>NA|13|TRBJ1-3|TRBV5-1|NA
CASTQGSGNTIYF
TGCGCCAGCACCCAGGGCTCTGGAAACACCATATATTTT
>NA|16|TRBJ2-7|TRBV18|TRBD2
CASSPRASGSSYEQYF
TGTGCCAGCTCACCACGAGCTAGCGGGAGCTCCTACGAGCAGTACTTC
>NA|14|TRBJ1-2|TRBV5-1|NA
CASSPGRKGLGYTF
TGCGCCAGCAGCCCGGGACGGAAGGGCCTTGGCTACACCTTC
>once|14|TRBJ1-2|TRBV3-1/TRBV3-2|NA
CASSQWATFEGYTF
TGTGCCAGCAGCCAGTGGGCGACATTCGAGGGCTACACCTTC
>NA|16|TRBJ2-2|TRBV11-2|TRBD2
CASSLAGTSGTGELFF
TGTGCCAGCAGCTTAGCCGGGACTAGCGGCACCGGGGAGCTGTTTTTT
>NA|15|TRBJ2-1|TRBV13|NA
CASSDPGREEGEQFF
TGTGCCAGCAGCGACCCTGGGCGGGAAGAGGGTGAGCAGTTCTTC
>NA|14|TRBJ1-1|TRBV30|NA
CAWRRGLRATEAFF
TGTGCCTGGAGGAGGGGATTGCGGGCCACTGAAGCTTTCTTT
>NA|16|TRBJ2-3|TRBV19|NA
CASSTRKIGGGDTQYF
TGTGCCAGTAGTACCCGGAAGATAGGCGGTGGGGATACGCAGTATTTT
>NA|14|TRBJ2-1|TRBV28|TRBD1
CAILPGTANNEQFF
TGTGCCATCCTACCCGGGACAGCCAACAATGAGCAGTTCTTC
>NA|13|TRBJ1-5|TRBV28|NA
CASSWDLNQPQHF
TGTGCCAGCAGCTGGGACCTCAATCAGCCCCAGCATTTT
>NA|16|TRBJ2-2|TRBV6-5|NA
CASSYRGLANTGELFF
TGTGCCAGCAGCTACAGGGGACTAGCGAACACCGGGGAGCTGTTTTTT
>NA|13|TRBJ2-7|TRBV10-1|TRBD2
CASSEGTTYEQYF
TGCGCCAGCAGTGAGGGGACTACTTACGAGCAGTACTTC
>NA|13|TRBJ1-2|TRBV29-1|NA
CSASEGPKGGYTF
TGCAGCGCATCGGAGGGGCCGAAGGGGGGCTACACCTTC
>NA|15|TRBJ2-7|TRBV7-2|TRBD1
CASSTGQGGFYEQYF
TGTGCCAGCAGCACGGGACAGGGAGGTTTCTACGAGCAGTACTTC
>NA|17|TRBJ2-1|TRBV18|NA
CASSPMTLSGSYNEQFF
TGTGCCAGCTCACCAATGACATTATCGGGCTCCTACAATGAGCAGTTCTTC
>NA|16|TRBJ2-7|TRBV7-2|TRBD2
CASSLDGTSGTYEQYF
TGTGCCAGCAGCTTAGATGGGACTAGCGGAACCTACGAGCAGTACTTC
>NA|12|TRBJ2-3|TRBV5-5|NA
CASSLVVDTQYF
TGTGCCAGCAGCTTGGTAGTAGATACGCAGTATTTT
>NA|16|TRBJ2-1|TRBV5-6|NA
CASSHRLAGQGNEQFF
TGTGCCAGCAGCCACCGGCTAGCGGGACAGGGGAATGAGCAGTTCTTC
>NA|15|TRBJ2-7|TRBV6-5|NA
CASSYRAGVGYEQYF
TGTGCCAGCAGTTACCGGGCAGGGGTCGGCTACGAGCAGTACTTC
>few|16|TRBJ2-5|TRBV6-5|TRBD2
CASSYSPSGREETQYF
TGTGCCAGCAGTTACTCTCCTAGCGGGAGAGAAGAGACCCAGTACTTC
>NA|14|TRBJ1-1|TRBV3-1/TRBV3-2|NA
CASRLTGPNTEAFF
TGTGCCAGCAGGCTGACAGGTCCGAACACTGAAGCTTTCTTT
>NA|14|TRBJ1-1|TRBV3-1/TRBV3-2|TRBD1
CASRPMGQDTEAFF
TGTGCCAGCAGGCCGATGGGACAGGACACTGAAGCTTTCTTT
>NA|14|TRBJ1-2|TRBV7-2|NA
CASRGWGGPYGYTF
TGTGCCAGCAGGGGGTGGGGGGGCCCCTATGGCTACACCTTC
>NA|17|TRBJ2-7|TRBV9|TRBD2
CASSLESGTSGLYEQYF
TGTGCCAGCAGCCTAGAGTCCGGGACTAGCGGTCTCTACGAGCAGTACTTC
>NA|13|TRBJ1-2|TRBV7-2|NA
CAITERGRGGYTF
TGTGCCATAACGGAGAGAGGGCGAGGAGGCTACACCTTC
>NA|16|TRBJ1-2|TRBV10-3|NA
CAISRLGTSPDNGYTF
TGTGCCATCAGTAGACTGGGCACCAGTCCCGATAATGGCTACACCTTC
>NA|12|TRBJ2-7|TRBV4-1|NA
CASSQTAYEQYF
TGCGCCAGCAGCCAAACAGCCTACGAGCAGTACTTC
>once|14|TRBJ1-2|TRBV14|TRBD1
CASRRTGVAYGYTF
TGTGCCAGCAGAAGGACAGGGGTGGCATATGGCTACACCTTC
>NA|15|TRBJ1-6|TRBV5-1|NA
CASSLAGTVNSPLHF
TGCGCCAGCAGCTTGGCGGGGACGGTTAATTCACCCCTCCACTTT
>NA|11|TRBJ1-2|TRBV3-1/TRBV3-2|NA
CASSQGSGYTF
TGTGCCAGCAGCCAAGGTTCCGGCTACACCTTC
>NA|15|TRBJ1-5|TRBV30|NA
CALSKGEGSNQPQHF
TGTGCCTTATCTAAGGGGGAAGGAAGCAATCAGCCCCAGCATTTT
>NA|16|TRBJ2-5|TRBV11-2|TRBD2
CASSFGLAGSQETQYF
TGTGCCAGCAGCTTCGGACTAGCGGGATCCCAAGAGACCCAGTACTTC
>NA|13|TRBJ1-1|TRBV3-1/TRBV3-2|NA
CASGAGLNTEAFF
TGTGCCAGCGGGGCAGGGCTGAACACTGAAGCTTTCTTT
>once|12|TRBJ1-2|TRBV28|NA
CASSLSGYGYTF
TGTGCCAGCAGTTTATCGGGCTATGGCTACACCTTC
>NA|15|TRBJ2-3|TRBV10-2|TRBD2
CASRRGLAGPDTQYF
TGCGCCAGCAGAAGAGGACTAGCGGGCCCAGATACGCAGTATTTT
>NA|14|TRBJ2-1|TRBV5-4|TRBD2
CASSRGTSGRGEFF
TGTGCCAGCAGCCGCGGGACTAGCGGGAGGGGGGAGTTCTTC
>NA|14|TRBJ2-3|TRBV29-1|NA
CSVEDMRGGDTQYF
TGCAGCGTTGAAGATATGCGGGGTGGAGATACGCAGTATTTT
>NA|15|TRBJ2-2|TRBV4-1|TRBD1
CASSQPTGQTGELFF
TGCGCCAGCAGCCAACCGACAGGGCAGACCGGGGAGCTGTTTTTT
>NA|16|TRBJ2-5|TRBV5-1|TRBD1
CASSLAGGSYQETQYF
TGCGCCAGCAGCTTGGCAGGGGGCTCGTACCAAGAGACCCAGTACTTC
>NA|17|TRBJ2-1|TRBV7-2|TRBD2
CASSLTGGTRSYNEQFF
TGTGCCAGCAGCTTAACAGGCGGGACTAGGTCCTACAATGAGCAGTTCTTC
>NA|12|TRBJ1-1|TRBV6-1|NA
CASSEEGSRAFF
TGTGCCAGCAGTGAAGAGGGGAGCCGGGCTTTCTTT
>NA|13|TRBJ2-1|TRBV2|TRBD2
CASSRGSGNRQFF
TGTGCCAGCAGCCGGGGTAGCGGGAATAGGCAGTTCTTC
>NA|15|TRBJ2-7|TRBV10-3|TRBD1
CAISGGPGQAYEQYF
TGTGCCATCAGCGGAGGTCCGGGACAGGCCTACGAGCAGTACTTC
>NA|14|TRBJ2-7|TRBV5-1|TRBD2
CASGGGASSYEQYF
TGCGCCAGCGGGGGGGGTGCCAGCTCCTACGAGCAGTACTTC
>NA|18|TRBJ1-2|TRBV28|TRBD1
CASSFSGTGSPVNYGYTF
TGTGCCAGCAGTTTTTCCGGGACAGGGTCCCCTGTTAACTATGGCTACACCTTC
>medium-sized|14|TRBJ1-6|TRBV30|TRBD1
CAWSAGQGNSPLHF
TGTGCCTGGAGTGCTGGACAGGGTAATTCACCCCTCCACTTT
>NA|17|TRBJ2-2|TRBV7-3|NA
CASSRGLGGFNTGELFF
TGTGCCAGCAGCCGCGGTCTTGGGGGATTCAACACCGGGGAGCTGTTTTTT
>NA|14|TRBJ1-2|TRBV30|NA
CAWSAWSGTSGYTF
TGTGCCTGGAGTGCTTGGAGTGGGACGAGCGGCTACACCTTC
>NA|15|TRBJ1-4|TRBV19|NA
CASSTRQVWGEKLFF
TGTGCCAGTAGTACTAGACAGGTATGGGGTGAAAAACTGTTTTTT
>NA|13|TRBJ1-1|TRBV10-1|NA
CASSAQGHTEAFF
TGCGCCAGCAGTGCCCAGGGCCACACTGAAGCTTTCTTT
>NA|15|TRBJ1-2|TRBV15|NA
CATSRDRSSSYGYTF
TGTGCCACCAGCAGAGATCGGAGCAGTAGCTATGGCTACACCTTC
>NA|15|TRBJ1-1|TRBV9|NA
CASSPGTWMNTEAFF
TGTGCCAGCAGCCCTGGGACATGGATGAACACTGAAGCTTTCTTT
>NA|12|TRBJ1-2|TRBV29-1|NA
CSVEAVNYGYTF
TGCAGCGTTGAAGCGGTGAACTATGGCTACACCTTC
>NA|12|TRBJ2-7|TRBV5-1|NA
CASSIHGREQYF
TGCGCCAGCAGCATTCATGGGAGAGAGCAGTACTTC
>NA|13|TRBJ1-1|TRBV29-1|NA
CSVDRQLNTEAFF
TGCAGCGTTGATCGACAGTTGAACACTGAAGCTTTCTTT